Here is one TCR beta chain with its context. Its cognate antigen is unknown. The source of the sample is a study of T cell responses to AZD1222 COVID-19 vaccine. The study, taken as a whole, reports: The span of vaccine-associated CD4 TCRs extended across spike, with dominance at 160-218 and 743-854.

This table comes from immunoSEQ multiplex PCR, and its TCRdb copy is limited to in-frame clones, with some not included. In the table there are over 130,000 clones, 80% to 95% of which are singletons. The V gene's germline CDR1 is SNHLY and CDR2 FYNNEI. The V end lost 6 bases, the J end lost 3 bases, and 8 bases lay between the germline ends. The CDR3 consists of 12 residues. The receptor's source is an adult in good health. This material consisted of peripheral blood, taken on day 0 of AZD1222 vaccination. The chain couples TRBV2 to TRBJ1-2, with a possible D match to TRBD1 (5 bases). The CDR3 loop reads CASRGLDYGYTF. The CDR3 DNA follows: TGTGCCAGCAGGGGGCTTGACTATGGCTACACCTTC.